The 24 T cell receptor beta chains below come from one sample, sequenced in a study of identical twins (TCRdb year 2016). The library came from 5' RACE. This sample was sequenced with an Illumina HiSeq 2000. The public sequencing data were trimmed at Q25 with fastp and processed into clonotypes with MiXCR by TCRdb, which kept only in-frame beta chains. Each CDR3 protein appears once, grouped with its most common genes and DNA. Recorded for this sample are under 900,000 distinct CDR3 sequences; roughly 18% of them occurred a single time. Around 13% of the sample goes to the ten largest clones. These data also formed part of another study, on T cells expressing NK-cell markers.

Specimen: PBMCs. The source of these receptors is a woman between 18 and 29 years old in good health.

Here the CDR3 reads CASGFGSGGNSYNEQFF. In nucleotides, the CDR3 is TGTGCTAGTGGTTTTGGAAGCGGGGGAAATTCTTACAATGAGCAGTTCTTC. The J gene is TRBJ2-1, the V gene TRBV12-5, with 8 bases aligning to TRBD2. Trimming removed 3 bases from V and 4 bases from J; junction bases left unmatched: 11. This CDR3 comprises 17 residues. Germline V CDR1 and CDR2: LGHNT, FRNRAP.

CDR3 amino acids: CASSVDSYYNEQFF. In DNA, the CDR3 is TGCGCCAGCAGCGTGGACAGTTACTACAATGAGCAGTTCTTC. This chain connects TRBV5-1 to TRBJ2-1; a possible D gene is TRBD1 (6 bases). Germline CDR1 SGHRS, CDR2 YFSETQ. Trimming pared 4 bases from V and 3 bases from J, leaving 11 bases between. CDR3 length: 14 residues. The full variable domain, rest sourced from reference TRBV5-1 and TRBJ2-1, is KAGVTQTPRYLIKTRGQQVTLSCSPISGHRSVSWYQQTPGQGLQFLFEYFSETQRNKGNFPGRFSGRQFSNSRSEMNVSTLELGDSALYLCASSVDSYYNEQFFGPGTRLTVL.

This chain connects TRBV5-4 to TRBJ2-7; D tentatively fits TRBD1 or TRBD2 (5 bases each). Germline values: CDR1 SGHNT, CDR2 YYREEE (reference sequence). V was shortened by 5 bases and J by 5 bases, with 20 bases between the two germline ends. The CDR3 runs to 15 residues. CDR3 protein: CASSKRDPKTNEQYF. The CDR3 DNA sequence: TGTGCCAGCAGTAAACGGGACCCCAAGACGAACGAGCAGTACTTC.

This clonotype was picked up many times. V usage is TRBV7-2 and J usage is TRBJ1-1; 7 nucleotides line up with TRBD1. The CDR3 runs 14 residues. With 5 bases clipped from V and 4 bases from J, the junction kept 7 bases outside the gene matches. Germline values: CDR1 SGHTA, CDR2 FQGNSA. The CDR3 reads CASSQWTGPTEAFF. The DNA for the CDR3 is TGTGCCAGCAGCCAATGGACAGGACCCACTGAAGCTTTCTTT.

The rearrangement links TRBV7-2 to TRBJ1-4; 7 nucleotides match TRBD1. V was pared by 5 bases and J by 5 bases, with 11 bases of the junction left unmatched. The CDR3 is made up of 16 amino acids. Germline lookup yields CDR1 SGHTA and CDR2 FQGNSA. The CDR3 DNA is TGTGCCAGCAGCCCCCGGTTCGGGACAGTGAATGAAAAACTGTTTTTT. Residues: CASSPRFGTVNEKLFF.

This clonotype came up a few times. J is TRBJ2-3 and V is TRBV20-1; 10 nucleotides match TRBD2. Germline trimming cut 2 bases from V and 4 bases from J; bases unmatched to any gene: 6. This CDR3 is 15 amino acids long. From germline, CDR1 is DFQATT and CDR2 SNEGSKA (reference sequence). CDR3 amino acids: CSARNSGTSADTQYF. In nucleotides, the CDR3 is TGCAGTGCTAGAAATTCCGGGACTAGCGCAGATACGCAGTATTTT.

This clonotype was detected a few times. The J gene is TRBJ1-2, the V gene TRBV6-1; D might be TRBD1 (6 bases). Trimming pared 6 bases from V and 7 bases from J, leaving 15 bases between. CDR1 is MNHNS and CDR2 is SASEGT in the germline V gene. The CDR3 totals 13 residues. The CDR3 reads CASRPVGGLGYTF. The DNA of the CDR3 is TGTGCCAGCAGACCCGTGGGGGGCCTTGGCTACACCTTC.

This clonotype has just a few counts. The chain couples TRBV7-2 to TRBJ2-7, with a possible D match to TRBD1 (5 bases). CDR3 size: 15 residues. Germline lookup yields CDR1 SGHTA and CDR2 FQGNSA. The V end lost 5 bases, the J end lost 1 base, and 15 bases lay between the germline ends. The CDR3 DNA sequence: TGTGCCAGCAGCCCGGCGGCACAGGCATCCTACGAGCAGTACTTC. Translated, it gives CASSPAAQASYEQYF. The full variable domain, with the rest looked up from reference TRBV7-2 and TRBJ2-7, is GAGVSQSPSNKVTEKGKDVELRCDPISGHTALYWYRQSLGQGLEFLIYFQGNSAPDKSGLPSDRFSAERTGGSVSTLTIQRTQQEDSAVYLCASSPAAQASYEQYFGPGTRLTVT.

This clonotype was seen at least ten times. The chain is built from TRBV12-3 or TRBV12-4 and TRBJ2-1; D is ambiguous. V was trimmed by 4 bases and J by 12 bases, leaving 16 bases between them. The CDR3 extends over 13 amino acids. Here the CDR3 DNA reads TGTGCCAGCAGTTCGGGCCCCCCCGTCGTGCAGTTCTTC. Translation: CASSSGPPVVQFF.

This clonotype showed up just a few times. The CDR3 loop is CASSVGVGGAYEQYF. CDR3 DNA sequence: TGTGCCAGCAGCGTAGGCGTCGGGGGAGCCTACGAGCAGTACTTC. The gene calls are TRBV9 and TRBJ2-7, with D perhaps matching TRBD2 (6 bases). CDR1 and CDR2 (germline): SGDLS, YYNGEE. Between the trimmed V and J ends, which lost 0 bases and 2 bases, there was a span of 12 bases. This CDR3 has 15 amino acids.

This clonotype was seen a few times. CDR3 DNA: TGTGCCAGCAGCCAAGATGATAAGGGGTGGGACTACGAGCAGTACTTC. Encoded protein: CASSQDDKGWDYEQYF. This sequence joins TRBV3-1 and TRBJ2-7; D is possibly TRBD1 (5 bases). V was cut by 0 bases and J by 3 bases, with 15 bases left in between. The CDR3 runs to 16 residues. The germline V gene encodes CDR1 LGHDT and CDR2 YNNKEL (reference sequence).

The chain couples TRBV5-1 to TRBJ2-5, with 8 bases fitting TRBD2. Trimming took 4 bases from V and 3 from J; bases not matched to a gene: 11. This CDR3 region has 16 residues. Germline-derived CDR1 and CDR2 are SGHRS and YFSETQ. The CDR3 nucleotides are TGCGCCAGCAGCCCGTCCAAGGCGGGGGGTGAAGAGACCCAGTACTTC. Translated: CASSPSKAGGEETQYF.

This clonotype was counted ten times or more. CDR3 DNA: TGTGCCAGCAGTTTAGCCGACAGAGACACTGAAGCTTTCTTT. Translating it yields CASSLADRDTEAFF. This chain connects TRBV12-3 or TRBV12-4 to TRBJ1-1, with D possibly TRBD1 on 5 matching bases. This CDR3 contains 14 residues. V gave up 0 bases and J gave up 3 bases, with 8 bases separating them.

The chain combines TRBV29-1 with TRBJ1-1; 8 bases agree with TRBD1. V gave up 3 bases and J gave up 4 bases; unmatched junction bases: 4. This CDR3 has 13 amino acids. Looked up from germline, CDR1 is SQVTM and CDR2 is ANQGSEA. The CDR3: CSVDSTGGTEAFF. The CDR3 nucleotides are TGCAGCGTTGATAGCACAGGGGGCACTGAAGCTTTCTTT.

About this clonotype: The junction departs from germline at one end; a sequencing error may be responsible. This chain uses TRBV20-1 with TRBJ2-5; D possibly matches TRBD1 or TRBD2 (5 bases each). This CDR3 comprises 13 residues. From germline, CDR1 is DFQATT and CDR2 SNEGSKA (reference sequence). The CDR3: CSARPNRDVRDCF. The DNA for the CDR3 is TGCAGTGCTAGACCAAACCGGGACGTGAGGGATTGCTTC.

This clonotype was found a few times. The V call is TRBV7-2, the J call TRBJ2-1; the D gene is possibly TRBD2 (5 bases). The CDR3 consists of 12 residues. Trimming removed 7 bases from V and 5 bases from J, with 9 bases in between. Germline V lookup: CDR1 SGHTA, CDR2 FQGNSA. This CDR3 is CASTPGNNEQFF. Written as DNA, the CDR3 is TGTGCCAGCACCCCCGGGAACAATGAGCAGTTCTTC.

The chain employs TRBV5-1 and TRBJ2-2; 9 bases fit TRBD1. CDR3 length: 16 amino acids. Germline V gene lookup returns CDR1 SGHRS and CDR2 YFSETQ. The junction had 9 bases not matched to a gene; V was cut back by 5 bases and J by 4 bases. The CDR3 bases are TGCGCCAGCAGGCGGACGGGACAGGGATTCACCGGGGAGCTGTTTTTT. It yields the protein CASRRTGQGFTGELFF. Drawing the rest from reference TRBV5-1 and TRBJ2-2, the complete variable domain is KAGVTQTPRYLIKTRGQQVTLSCSPISGHRSVSWYQQTPGQGLQFLFEYFSETQRNKGNFPGRFSGRQFSNSRSEMNVSTLELGDSALYLCASRRTGQGFTGELFFGEGSRLTVL.

Only a few counts were recorded for this clonotype. The chain recombines TRBV7-9 with TRBJ2-2, with TRBD1 matching 7 bases. This CDR3 has 15 amino acids. The trim removed 3 bases at V and 3 bases at J, leaving 4 bases unmatched. Germline V gene sequence: CDR1 SEHNR, CDR2 FQNEAQ (reference sequence). The CDR3 loop reads CASSFWDRDTGELFF. The CDR3 DNA sequence: TGTGCCAGCAGCTTTTGGGACAGAGACACCGGGGAGCTGTTTTTT.

The chain uses TRBV19 and TRBJ1-6; 7 bases agree with TRBD1. This CDR3 is built from 14 residues. Germline CDR1 is LNHDA and CDR2 is SQIVND (reference sequence). Trimming took 6 bases from V and 6 from J; bases not matched to a gene: 5. The CDR3 bases are TGTGCCAGTAGGTCAGGGGGGTCTAATTCACCCCTCCACTTT. It specifies CASRSGGSNSPLHF.

CDR3 sequence (DNA): TGCAGTGCTGGCCATCGGAGGGGATCCTACAATGAGCAGTTCTTC. It specifies CSAGHRRGSYNEQFF. The chain links TRBV20-1 to TRBJ2-1; D perhaps matches TRBD2 (6 bases). In germline, CDR1 is DFQATT, CDR2 SNEGSKA (reference sequence). V lost 5 bases and J lost 1, with 15 bases in between. The CDR3 loop spans 15 amino acids.

The gene calls are TRBV6-1 and TRBJ1-1; D is unresolved. V was clipped by 4 bases and J by 3 bases, with 12 bases between them. The CDR3 consists of 14 residues. The V gene's germline CDR1 is MNHNS and CDR2 SASEGT. The CDR3 loop is CASSAHEGDTEAFF. For the CDR3, the DNA is TGTGCCAGCAGTGCCCATGAGGGAGACACTGAAGCTTTCTTT.

This chain joins TRBV6-2 or TRBV6-3 and TRBJ1-1; no clear D. V lost 7 bases to trimming and J lost 1 base, with 7 bases between them. The germline V gene has CDR1 MNHEY and CDR2 SVGEGT. This CDR3 is built from 12 residues. CDR3 region: CASISRNTEAFF. CDR3 sequence (DNA): TGTGCCAGCATTTCCAGGAACACTGAAGCTTTCTTT.

The chain recombines TRBV10-3 with TRBJ2-7; no firm D call. CDR1 is ENHRY and CDR2 is SYGVKD in the germline V gene. This CDR3 is built from 11 residues. Trimming shortened V by 8 bases and J by 4 bases, and 9 bases separated the two germline ends. CDR3 loop: CAIGKEYEQYF. CDR3 in DNA: TGTGCCATCGGGAAGGAGTACGAGCAGTACTTC.

J is TRBJ1-6 and V is TRBV12-3 or TRBV12-4, with 8 bases that match TRBD1. The CDR3 extends over 14 amino acids. Unmatched junction bases numbered 0, after V lost 3 bases and J lost 5 bases. The chain's CDR3 is CASSLDRDNSPLHF. CDR3 DNA sequence: TGTGCCAGCAGTTTGGACAGGGATAATTCACCCCTCCACTTT.